A selection of T cell receptor beta chains follows, all from one sample in a study of beta chain features in type 1 diabetes. Data came from immunoSEQ multiplex PCR; TCRdb stores just in-frame clones and leaves some out. The repertoire includes 330,000 or so clones, 11% to 15% of them detected once, and 6.7% sits in the top ten. The source material was central memory CD4+ T cells from blood. These receptors were taken from a man younger than 45 in good health. Both conserved end residues are part of each CDR3. The D gene is left open where the match is weak. Size values are once, few and many counts, or a class for expanded clones, and some rows have none.

V: TRBV5-4
J: TRBJ2-1
size: NA
D: NA
CDR3: CASSQGTYNEQFF
DNA: TGTGCCAGCAGCCAGGGGACCTACAATGAGCAGTTCTTC

V: TRBV6-5
J: TRBJ1-1
size: few
D: NA
CDR3: CASSLGHEAFF
DNA: TGTGCCAGCAGTTTAGGACATGAAGCTTTCTTT

V: TRBV5-4
J: TRBJ2-3
size: NA
D: NA
CDR3: CASRRTSTDTQYF
DNA: TGTGCCAGCAGACGGACTAGCACAGATACGCAGTATTTT

V: TRBV18
J: TRBJ2-1
size: few
D: TRBD2
CDR3: CASSPIPLAGSYNEQFF
DNA: TGTGCCAGCTCACCAATTCCACTAGCGGGAAGTTACAATGAGCAGTTCTTC

V: TRBV23-1
J: TRBJ2-1
size: NA
D: NA
CDR3: CASSQDGQYEQFF
DNA: TGCGCCAGCAGTCAGGATGGCCAGTATGAGCAGTTCTTC

V: TRBV7-9
J: TRBJ2-3
size: few
D: NA
CDR3: CASSLAVAGVTDTQYF
DNA: TGTGCCAGCAGCTTGGCCGTAGCAGGGGTTACAGATACGCAGTATTTT

V: TRBV7-8
J: TRBJ1-1
size: few
D: NA
CDR3: CASSFDRSRDAEAFF
DNA: TGTGCCAGCAGCTTCGACAGGTCCCGAGACGCTGAAGCTTTCTTT

V: TRBV27
J: TRBJ2-1
size: NA
D: TRBD2
CDR3: CASRPPARGGLREQFF
DNA: TGTGCCAGCAGGCCCCCGGCGCGGGGGGGCCTCAGGGAGCAGTTCTTC

V: TRBV9
J: TRBJ2-5
size: NA
D: TRBD2
CDR3: CASSATSGQETQYF
DNA: TGTGCCAGCAGCGCGACTAGCGGCCAAGAGACCCAGTACTTC

V: TRBV30
J: TRBJ1-1
size: few
D: TRBD1
CDR3: CAWRPGTGGIEAFF
DNA: TGTGCCTGGAGGCCCGGCACAGGGGGAATTGAAGCTTTCTTT

V: TRBV2
J: TRBJ1-1
size: few
D: NA
CDR3: CASKSRLNTEAFF
DNA: TGTGCCAGCAAATCCCGACTGAACACTGAAGCTTTCTTT

V: TRBV5-1
J: TRBJ2-1
size: few
D: NA
CDR3: CASSFSDPSYNEQFF
DNA: TGCGCCAGCAGCTTTAGCGATCCCTCCTACAATGAGCAGTTCTTC

V: TRBV11-2
J: TRBJ2-6
size: few
D: NA
CDR3: CASSLSGASSGANVLTF
DNA: TGTGCCAGCAGCTTGTCCGGAGCGAGCTCTGGGGCCAACGTCCTGACTTTC

V: TRBV7-8
J: TRBJ2-1
size: NA
D: NA
CDR3: CASSLVRAWREQFF
DNA: TGTGCCAGCAGCTTAGTACGGGCATGGCGTGAGCAGTTCTTC

V: TRBV27
J: TRBJ1-1
size: few
D: NA
CDR3: CASRPSRARVNTEAFF
DNA: TGTGCCAGCAGACCCTCGAGGGCGCGGGTGAACACTGAAGCTTTCTTT

V: TRBV4-3
J: TRBJ2-4
size: few
D: TRBD1
CDR3: CASSPSQTGGYPLAKNIQYF
DNA: TGCGCCAGCAGCCCGAGCCAGACAGGGGGCTACCCTCTAGCCAAAAACATTCAGTACTTC

V: TRBV9
J: TRBJ2-2
size: NA
D: TRBD1
CDR3: CASRTGTAYTGELFF
DNA: TGTGCCAGCAGAACCGGGACAGCGTACACCGGGGAGCTGTTTTTT

V: TRBV21-1
J: TRBJ2-2
size: few
D: NA
CDR3: CASSARGQYTGELFF
DNA: TGTGCCAGCAGCGCACGGGGACAGTACACCGGGGAGCTGTTTTTT

V: TRBV6-5
J: TRBJ1-5
size: NA
D: TRBD1
CDR3: CASGGTGNQPQHF
DNA: TGTGCCAGCGGTGGGACAGGGAATCAGCCCCAGCATTTT

V: TRBV7-2
J: TRBJ2-7
size: few
D: NA
CDR3: CASSLTTYEQYF
DNA: TGTGCCAGCAGCTTAACTACCTACGAGCAGTACTTC

V: TRBV19
J: TRBJ1-5
size: NA
D: NA
CDR3: CASSFPGIGAGKHF
DNA: TGTGCCAGTAGTTTCCCAGGGATAGGAGCGGGGAAGCATTTT

V: TRBV2
J: TRBJ2-3
size: NA
D: TRBD1
CDR3: CASSNRDRGSDTQYF
DNA: TGTGCCAGCAGTAACCGGGACAGGGGTTCAGATACGCAGTATTTT

V: TRBV2
J: TRBJ1-2
size: NA
D: NA
CDR3: CASSEARRAGYTF
DNA: TGTGCCAGCAGTGAAGCACGTAGGGCTGGCTACACCTTC

V: TRBV5-1
J: TRBJ2-7
size: few
D: NA
CDR3: CASSRGSPYEQYF
DNA: TGCGCCAGCAGCAGGGGCAGTCCCTACGAGCAGTACTTC

V: TRBV5-4
J: TRBJ2-3
size: few
D: NA
CDR3: CASSLPGLTSTDTQYF
DNA: TGTGCCAGCAGCCTTCCCGGTCTAACTAGCACAGATACGCAGTATTTT

V: TRBV7-9
J: TRBJ1-2
size: NA
D: NA
CDR3: CASSLNEAGYTF
DNA: TGTGCCAGCAGCTTAAATGAGGCTGGCTACACCTTC

V: TRBV28
J: TRBJ2-5
size: many
D: TRBD1
CDR3: CASSFPGTVQETQYF
DNA: TGTGCCAGCAGTTTCCCTGGGACAGTGCAAGAGACCCAGTACTTC

V: TRBV2
J: TRBJ1-5
size: many
D: TRBD1
CDR3: CASSGTVNQPQHF
DNA: TGTGCCAGTTCCGGGACAGTTAATCAGCCCCAGCATTTT

V: TRBV5-6
J: TRBJ1-2
size: NA
D: TRBD1
CDR3: CASSYGQGANYGYTF
DNA: TGTGCCAGCAGCTATGGACAGGGGGCCAACTATGGCTACACCTTC

V: TRBV7-3
J: TRBJ2-3
size: few
D: NA
CDR3: CASSLSSRADTQYF
DNA: TGTGCCAGCAGCTTGAGCAGCCGGGCAGATACGCAGTATTTT

V: TRBV6-1
J: TRBJ1-6
size: few
D: NA
CDR3: CASSLVDSHNSPLHF
DNA: TGTGCCAGCAGCCTAGTTGACAGCCACAATTCACCCCTCCACTTT

V: TRBV27
J: TRBJ1-1
size: few
D: NA
CDR3: CASTPAGSLNTEAFF
DNA: TGTGCCAGCACTCCAGCAGGGTCCTTGAACACTGAAGCTTTCTTT

V: TRBV27
J: TRBJ2-2
size: few
D: TRBD2
CDR3: CASSPGTRPGELFF
DNA: TGTGCCAGCAGTCCTGGGACTAGGCCCGGGGAGCTGTTTTTT

V: TRBV20-1
J: TRBJ2-1
size: NA
D: NA
CDR3: CSSGVLNEQFF
DNA: TGCTCTTCGGGAGTCCTTAATGAGCAGTTCTTC

V: TRBV18
J: TRBJ1-6
size: NA
D: NA
CDR3: CASSPRGVASPLHF
DNA: TGTGCCAGCTCACCACGGGGGGTGGCTTCACCCCTCCACTTT

V: TRBV11-2
J: TRBJ1-5
size: once
D: NA
CDR3: CASSLERGQPQHF
DNA: TGTGCCAGCAGCTTAGAACGGGGTCAGCCCCAGCATTTT

V: TRBV29-1
J: TRBJ2-5
size: few
D: TRBD1
CDR3: CSVKGAETQYF
DNA: TGCAGCGTAAAGGGGGCAGAGACCCAGTACTTC

V: TRBV4-1
J: TRBJ2-1
size: NA
D: TRBD1
CDR3: CASSRGQSSYNEQFF
DNA: TGCGCCAGCAGCAGGGGACAGAGCTCCTACAATGAGCAGTTCTTC

V: TRBV7-2
J: TRBJ2-1
size: few
D: TRBD2
CDR3: CASSLRTSGGYNEQFF
DNA: TGTGCCAGCAGCTTAAGAACTAGCGGGGGGTACAATGAGCAGTTCTTC

V: TRBV7-2
J: TRBJ2-3
size: NA
D: NA
CDR3: CASSARGDTQYF
DNA: TGTGCCAGCAGCGCCCGAGGAGATACGCAGTATTTT